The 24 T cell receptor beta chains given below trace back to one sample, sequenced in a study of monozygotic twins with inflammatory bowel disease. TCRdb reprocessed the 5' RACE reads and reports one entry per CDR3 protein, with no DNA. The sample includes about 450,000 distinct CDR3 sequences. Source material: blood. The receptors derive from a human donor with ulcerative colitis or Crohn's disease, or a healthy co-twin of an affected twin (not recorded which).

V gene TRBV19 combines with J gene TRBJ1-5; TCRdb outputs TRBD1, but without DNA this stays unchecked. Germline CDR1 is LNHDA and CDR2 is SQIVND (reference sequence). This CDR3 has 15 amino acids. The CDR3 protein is CASQHQGASNQPQHF.

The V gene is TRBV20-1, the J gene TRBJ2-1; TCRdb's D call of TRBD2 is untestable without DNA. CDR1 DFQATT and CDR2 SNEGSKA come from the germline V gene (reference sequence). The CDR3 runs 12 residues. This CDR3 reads CSARAGGKEQFF.

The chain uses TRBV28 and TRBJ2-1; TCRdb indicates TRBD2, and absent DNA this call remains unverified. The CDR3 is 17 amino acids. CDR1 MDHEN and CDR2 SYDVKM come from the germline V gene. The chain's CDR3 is CASSSGLADISYNEQFF.

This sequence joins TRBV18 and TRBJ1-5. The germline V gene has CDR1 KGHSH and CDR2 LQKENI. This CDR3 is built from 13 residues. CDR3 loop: CASSRAGDQPQHF.

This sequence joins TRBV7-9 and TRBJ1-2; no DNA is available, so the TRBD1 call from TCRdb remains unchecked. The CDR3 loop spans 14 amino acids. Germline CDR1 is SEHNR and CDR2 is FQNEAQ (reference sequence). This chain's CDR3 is CASGDDPFVDGYTF.

CDR3: CASSKVLAGPGDYGYTF. This chain uses TRBV21-1 with TRBJ1-2. TRBV21-1 is reported as a pseudogene. This CDR3 comprises 17 residues.

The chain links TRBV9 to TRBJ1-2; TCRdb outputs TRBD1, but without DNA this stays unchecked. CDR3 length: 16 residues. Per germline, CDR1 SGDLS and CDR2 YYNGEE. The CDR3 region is CASSPRGAGTNYGYTF.

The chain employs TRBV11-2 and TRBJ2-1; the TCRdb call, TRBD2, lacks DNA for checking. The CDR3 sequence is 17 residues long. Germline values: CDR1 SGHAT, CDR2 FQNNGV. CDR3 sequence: CASSPELAASSYNEQFF.

The CDR3: CASSLNDQRATGELFF. The V gene is TRBV7-2, the J gene TRBJ2-2; TCRdb proposes TRBD2, but this gene call is untestable without DNA. Looked up from germline, CDR1 is SGHTA and CDR2 is FQGNSA. The CDR3 has 16 amino acids.

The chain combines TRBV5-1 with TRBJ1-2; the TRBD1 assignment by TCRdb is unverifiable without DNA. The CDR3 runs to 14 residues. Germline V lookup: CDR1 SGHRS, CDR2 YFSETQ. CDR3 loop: CASTSLTGNYGYTF.

The CDR3 sequence is CSVEGWVNTEAFF. The rearrangement joins TRBV29-1 to TRBJ1-1. The CDR3 totals 13 residues. Germline lookup yields CDR1 SQVTM and CDR2 ANQGSEA.

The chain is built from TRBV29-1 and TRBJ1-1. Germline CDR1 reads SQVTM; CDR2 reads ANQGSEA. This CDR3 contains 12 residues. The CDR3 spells CSVERHGVEAFF. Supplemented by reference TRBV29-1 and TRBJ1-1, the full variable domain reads SAVISQKPSRDICQRGTSLTIQCQVDSQVTMMFWYRQQPGQSLTLIATANQGSEATYESGFVIDKFPISRPNLTFSTLTVSNMSPEDSSIYLCSVERHGVEAFFGQGTRLTVV.

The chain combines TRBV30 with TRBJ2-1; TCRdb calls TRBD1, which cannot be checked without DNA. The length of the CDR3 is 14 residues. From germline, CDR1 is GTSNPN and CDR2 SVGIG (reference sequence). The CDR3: CASAPDPPYNEQFF.

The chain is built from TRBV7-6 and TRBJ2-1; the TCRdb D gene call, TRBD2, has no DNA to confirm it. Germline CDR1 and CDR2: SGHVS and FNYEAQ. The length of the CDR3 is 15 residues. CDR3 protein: CASSLQGTSNNEQFF.

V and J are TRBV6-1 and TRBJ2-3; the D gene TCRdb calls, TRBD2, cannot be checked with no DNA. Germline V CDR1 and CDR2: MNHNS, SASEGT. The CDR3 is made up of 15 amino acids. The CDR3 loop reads CASTGRLAGTDTQYF.

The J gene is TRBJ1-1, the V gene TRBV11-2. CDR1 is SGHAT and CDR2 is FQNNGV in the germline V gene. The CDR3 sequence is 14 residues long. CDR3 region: CASSFLTRNTEAFF.

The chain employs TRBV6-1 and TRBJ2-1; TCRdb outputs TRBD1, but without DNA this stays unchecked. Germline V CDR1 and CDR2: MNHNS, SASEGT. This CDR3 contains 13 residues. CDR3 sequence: CASRQGPANEQFF.

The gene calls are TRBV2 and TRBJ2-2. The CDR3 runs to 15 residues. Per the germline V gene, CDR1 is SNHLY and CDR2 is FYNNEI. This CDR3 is CASSETEQNTGELFF.

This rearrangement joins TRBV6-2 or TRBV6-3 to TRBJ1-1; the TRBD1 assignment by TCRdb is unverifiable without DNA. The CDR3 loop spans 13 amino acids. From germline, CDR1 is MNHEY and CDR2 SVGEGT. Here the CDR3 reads CASAGRFFTEAFF.

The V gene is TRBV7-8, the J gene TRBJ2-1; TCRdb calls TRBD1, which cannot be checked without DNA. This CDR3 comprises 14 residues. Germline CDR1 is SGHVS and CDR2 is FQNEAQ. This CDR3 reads CASSWTGVHNEQFF.

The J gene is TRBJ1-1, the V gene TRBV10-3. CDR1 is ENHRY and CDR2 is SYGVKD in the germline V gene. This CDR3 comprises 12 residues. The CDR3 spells CAIGTSNTEAFF.

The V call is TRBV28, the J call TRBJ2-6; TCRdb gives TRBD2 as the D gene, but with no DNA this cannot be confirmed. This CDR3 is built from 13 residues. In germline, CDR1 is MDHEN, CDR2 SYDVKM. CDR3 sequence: CAGQEGGANVLTF.

CDR3 region: CASSLGQGALGNTIYF. The V gene is TRBV12-3 or TRBV12-4, the J gene TRBJ1-3; TCRdb's D call, TRBD1, is unchecked because there is no DNA. The length of the CDR3 is 16 residues.

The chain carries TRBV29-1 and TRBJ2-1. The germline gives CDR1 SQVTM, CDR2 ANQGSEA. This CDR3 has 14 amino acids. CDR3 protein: CSVLPQEPFNEQFF.